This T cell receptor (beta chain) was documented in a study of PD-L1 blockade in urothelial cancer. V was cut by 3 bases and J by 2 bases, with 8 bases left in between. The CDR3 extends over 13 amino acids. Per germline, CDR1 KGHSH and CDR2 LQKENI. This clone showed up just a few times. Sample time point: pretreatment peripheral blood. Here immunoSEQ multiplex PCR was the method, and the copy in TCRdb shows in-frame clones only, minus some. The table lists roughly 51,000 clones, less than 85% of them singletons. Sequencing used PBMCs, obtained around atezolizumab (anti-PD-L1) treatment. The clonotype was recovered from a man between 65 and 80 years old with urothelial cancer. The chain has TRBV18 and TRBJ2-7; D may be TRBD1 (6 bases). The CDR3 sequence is CASSPTGAYEQYF. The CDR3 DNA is TGTGCCAGCTCACCGACAGGAGCCTACGAGCAGTACTTC.